Listed below are T cell receptor beta chains from one sample, sequenced in a study of Ad26.COV2.S vaccination and SARS-CoV-2 variants. Assay used: immunoSEQ multiplex PCR; TCRdb lists only in-frame clones, some missing. The data show 300,000 to 500,000 clones, approximately 91% seen once. Sequencing used peripheral blood, obtained in a trial of Ad26.COV2.S vaccine versus placebo. The receptor source for this set is a person between 18 and 60 years old who received the Ad26.COV2.S COVID-19 vaccine or a placebo. CDR3s include the opening cysteine and the closing phenylalanine or tryptophan. A D gene is named only where the DNA matches it firmly. Clone size, where shown, is once, few, many, or a class for clones that have expanded.

J,size,D,V,DNA,CDR3
TRBJ1-5,.,.,TRBV4-1,TGCGCCAGCAGTCAGGTGTTAAATCAGCCCCAGCATTTT,CASSQVLNQPQHF
TRBJ2-2,.,.,TRBV4-1,TGCGCCAGCAGCCAAGAAGTCCCCGGGGAGCTGTTTTTT,CASSQEVPGELFF
TRBJ2-2,.,TRBD1,TRBV6-4,TGTGCCAGCCGTGGACAGGGGGACACCGGGGAGCTGTTTTTT,CASRGQGDTGELFF
TRBJ1-2,.,.,TRBV7-2,TGTGCCAGCAGCTTCACTGACGACAGGCGAAGGGGTGGCTACACCTTC,CASSFTDDRRRGGYTF
TRBJ1-1,.,.,TRBV5-1,TGCGCCAGCACCCCGTGGGAGGGCAACACTGAAGCTTTCTTT,CASTPWEGNTEAFF
TRBJ2-2,.,TRBD1,TRBV30,TGTGCCTGGAGAGACGGGACAGTGAACACCGGGGAGCTGTTTTTT,CAWRDGTVNTGELFF
TRBJ1-2,.,.,TRBV11-2,TGTGCCAGCAGCTTATCCCCCGACCCGCTGATTGGCTACACCTTC,CASSLSPDPLIGYTF
TRBJ2-3,.,.,TRBV20-1,TGCAGTGCTAGGGATAGCGGTGCGCAGTATTTT,CSARDSGAQYF
TRBJ2-1,once,.,TRBV9,TGTGCCAGCAGCCCAGAGGATAGTGAGCAGTTCTTC,CASSPEDSEQFF
TRBJ2-3,.,.,TRBV21-1,TGTGCCAGCAGCTCCTTTTTCAGGGGGCTTAGAGATACGCAGTATTTT,CASSSFFRGLRDTQYF
TRBJ1-4,.,TRBD1,TRBV13,TGTGCCAGCAGCATCGGACAGGGCAGAGAAAAACTGTTTTTT,CASSIGQGREKLFF
TRBJ2-7,.,.,TRBV6-5,TGTGCCAGCAGCCCGGACGGTTACGAGCAGTACTTC,CASSPDGYEQYF
TRBJ1-4,.,TRBD1,TRBV7-2,TGTGCCAGCAGCAGGGACAGGGGGTTTGGTAATGAAAAACTGTTTTTT,CASSRDRGFGNEKLFF
TRBJ2-3,.,.,TRBV5-4,TGTGCCAGCAGCTTATCACTCGGCCGGGGGAGGAGGACAGATACGCAGTATTTT,CASSLSLGRGRRTDTQYF
TRBJ2-1,.,TRBD1,TRBV2,TGTGCCAGCAGTGTAGGGACAGGGTACAATGAGCAGTTCTTC,CASSVGTGYNEQFF
TRBJ2-7,.,TRBD1,TRBV3-1/TRBV3-2,TGTGCCAGCAGCCTAGGACAGGGGGCAGGGGAGCAGTACTTC,CASSLGQGAGEQYF
TRBJ2-2,.,.,TRBV2,TGTGCCAGCAGTGTAGACGGCACCGGGGAGCTGTTTTTT,CASSVDGTGELFF
TRBJ2-3,.,TRBD2,TRBV27,TGTGCCAGCAGTCCTCGGACTAGCAGAGGCACAGATACGCAGTATTTT,CASSPRTSRGTDTQYF
TRBJ2-4,.,.,TRBV5-6,TGTGCCAGCAGCGGGACCTCGACAAAACTAGGGTTTATCCAGTACTTC,CASSGTSTKLGFIQYF
TRBJ1-2,.,.,TRBV7-9,TGTGCCAGCAGCTTAGACTCGAACTATGGCTACACCTTC,CASSLDSNYGYTF
TRBJ2-5,.,.,TRBV4-1,TGCGCCAGCAGCCAAGAAGGGGAGACCCAGTACTTC,CASSQEGETQYF
TRBJ1-6,few,TRBD1,TRBV2,TGTGCCAGCACGCAGACAGGGGCTTCACCCCTCCACTTT,CASTQTGASPLHF
TRBJ1-1,.,TRBD1,TRBV19,TGTGCCAGTAGTATGATCAGGGACAGGGGCTACACTGAAGCTTTCTTT,CASSMIRDRGYTEAFF
TRBJ2-6,.,.,TRBV19,TGTGCCAGTACCATCGACAGACCTGGGGCCAACGTCCTGACTTTC,CASTIDRPGANVLTF
TRBJ2-3,few,.,TRBV4-3,TGCGCCAGCAGCCAGGACAGTAGCACAGATACGCAGTATTTT,CASSQDSSTDTQYF
TRBJ2-7,.,.,TRBV5-4,TGTGCCAGCAGCTTGGTTGGGACCTACGAGCAGTACTTC,CASSLVGTYEQYF
TRBJ2-6,.,TRBD2,TRBV5-4,TGTGCCAGCAGCTTGGGGCGGGGGGCGGTCTCTGGGGCCAACGTCCTGACTTTC,CASSLGRGAVSGANVLTF
TRBJ1-1,.,TRBD1,TRBV3-1/TRBV3-2,TGTGCCAGCAGCCAGGACGGGACAGAGAACACTGAAGCTTTCTTT,CASSQDGTENTEAFF
TRBJ1-4,.,.,TRBV2,TGTGCCAGCAGTCCTGACAGGAGGAATGAAAAACTGTTTTTT,CASSPDRRNEKLFF
TRBJ1-1,.,.,TRBV19,TGTGCCAGTATCCGCGGGAGGACTGAAGCTTTCTTT,CASIRGRTEAFF
TRBJ2-7,.,.,TRBV19,TGTGCCAGTAGTATAGGGTCAGCCTCCTACGAGCAGTACTTC,CASSIGSASYEQYF
TRBJ1-2,.,TRBD1,TRBV5-5,TGTGCCAGCAGCTGGGGACAGGGGAGAGACTATGGCTACACCTTC,CASSWGQGRDYGYTF
TRBJ2-2,.,.,TRBV5-1,TGCGCCAGCAGCTTGGCGTCCGGACTCCCCACCGGGGAGCTGTTTTTT,CASSLASGLPTGELFF
TRBJ1-3,.,.,TRBV19,TGTGCCAGTAGTATTGACCGTTCTGGAAACACCATATATTTT,CASSIDRSGNTIYF
TRBJ1-1,.,.,TRBV6-6,TGTGCCAGCAGTTCGGACAGAATGAACACTGAAGCTTTCTTT,CASSSDRMNTEAFF
TRBJ1-2,.,.,TRBV5-6,TGTGCCAGCAGCTTGTTTCCGAACTATGGCTACACCTTC,CASSLFPNYGYTF
TRBJ1-5,.,TRBD1,TRBV4-1,TGCGCCAGCAGCCGTATACAGGGGTACAATCAGCCCCAGCATTTT,CASSRIQGYNQPQHF
TRBJ2-5,.,.,TRBV6-5,TGTGCCAGCAGTTCCCATGTGGTCGGGGAGACCCAGTACTTC,CASSSHVVGETQYF
TRBJ2-7,.,.,TRBV7-9,TGTGCCAGCAGCTCGCTACAGGCGGTCAACGAGCAGTACTTC,CASSSLQAVNEQYF
TRBJ1-2,.,.,TRBV11-3,TGTGCCAGCAGCCAATACTATGGCTACACCTTC,CASSQYYGYTF
TRBJ1-5,.,.,TRBV5-6,TGTGCCAGCAGCTTGCGGGGGTATCGCAATCAGCCCCAGCATTTT,CASSLRGYRNQPQHF
TRBJ1-1,.,.,TRBV5-1,TGCGCCAGCAGCTTTGGGACGGCGAACACTGAAGCTTTCTTT,CASSFGTANTEAFF
TRBJ2-4,.,.,TRBV3-1/TRBV3-2,TGTGCCAGCAGCCAAGGGGTCCCCAAAAACATTCAGTACTTC,CASSQGVPKNIQYF
TRBJ1-1,.,.,TRBV7-6,TGTGCCAGCAGCGCCGGGACCTCTGACACTGAAGCTTTCTTT,CASSAGTSDTEAFF
TRBJ2-2,.,TRBD2,TRBV6-5,TGTGCCAGCAGCGGGGAGGGAACCGGGGAGCTGTTTTTT,CASSGEGTGELFF
TRBJ2-7,.,.,TRBV4-3,TGCGCCAGCAGCCAAGATCACCGGGGGGCTTACGAGCAGTACTTC,CASSQDHRGAYEQYF
TRBJ2-5,.,.,TRBV12-5,TGTGCTAGTGGCCAGGGGCAAGCGGACCAAGAGACCCAGTACTTC,CASGQGQADQETQYF
TRBJ1-1,.,.,TRBV30,TGTGCCTGGAGTGTACAAGGGGATTCTGAAGCTTTCTTT,CAWSVQGDSEAFF
TRBJ2-1,.,.,TRBV2,TGTGCCAGCAGTGTCGTCACGGGGGAGCAGTTCTTC,CASSVVTGEQFF
TRBJ2-6,.,.,TRBV2,TGTGCCAGCATTCGACGGTCCTCTGGGGCCAACGTCCTGACTTTC,CASIRRSSGANVLTF
TRBJ1-6,.,.,TRBV3-1/TRBV3-2,TGTGCCAGCAGCCAGGGGAATGGAGATAATTCACCCCTCCACTTT,CASSQGNGDNSPLHF